The clone carrying this T cell receptor beta chain occurred a few times. Its antigen remains unknown. The CDR3 is 12 residues long. From germline, CDR1 is SEHNR and CDR2 FQNEAQ (reference sequence). Trimming took off 5 bases at V and 7 bases at J, with 12 bases between the two ends. These data come from a study of cytomegalovirus exposure and HLA in healthy donors. Study-wide points: The study put 150 to 200 TCR beta chains on its list as cytomegalovirus-associated. Rarity marked most TCR sequences, yet some public TCRs occurred in many donors.

Measured with immunoSEQ multiplex PCR; TCRdb has only the in-frame clones, and not every one. The sample has around 220,000 clones, around 80% seen once. The origin of this receptor is a woman between 25 and 40 years old in good health and CMV-seropositive. This chain joins TRBV7-9 and TRBJ2-7; D remains ambiguous. Material for sequencing was PBMCs. The CDR3 DNA reads as TGTGCCAGCAGCCCCGATCTTGGAGAGCAGTACTTC. Its protein product is CASSPDLGEQYF.